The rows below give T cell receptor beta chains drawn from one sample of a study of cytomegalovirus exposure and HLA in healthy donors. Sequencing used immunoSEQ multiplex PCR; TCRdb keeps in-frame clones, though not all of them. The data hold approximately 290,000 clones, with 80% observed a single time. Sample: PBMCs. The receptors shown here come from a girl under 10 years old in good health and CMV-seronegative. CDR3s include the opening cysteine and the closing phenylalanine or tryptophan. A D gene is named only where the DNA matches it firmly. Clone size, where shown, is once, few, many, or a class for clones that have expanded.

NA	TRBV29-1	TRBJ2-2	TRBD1	CSVVRDSINTGELFF
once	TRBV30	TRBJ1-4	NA	CAWQRTADEKLFF
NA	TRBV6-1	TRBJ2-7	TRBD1	CASKRQGVEEQYF
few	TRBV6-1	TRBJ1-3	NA	CASTHRVPRGNTIYF
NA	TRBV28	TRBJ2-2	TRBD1	CASSRGTGGTGELFF
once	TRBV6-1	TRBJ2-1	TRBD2	CASSVPGGGPDEQFF
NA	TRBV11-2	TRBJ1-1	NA	CASSSRQRGHTEAFF
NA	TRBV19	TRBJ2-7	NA	CASSISGGLSYEQYF
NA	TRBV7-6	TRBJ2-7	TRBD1	CASSSIPGQIYEQYF
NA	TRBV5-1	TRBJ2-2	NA	CASSLTGTGELFF
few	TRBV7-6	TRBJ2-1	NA	CASSLVGQGPSSYNEQFF
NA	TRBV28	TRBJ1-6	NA	CASSLVSRGNSPLHF
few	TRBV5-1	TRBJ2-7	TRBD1	CASSFRDRGLGEQYF
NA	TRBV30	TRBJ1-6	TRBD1	CAWTRTGTATSSYNSPLHF
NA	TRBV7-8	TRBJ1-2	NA	CASREGFNYGYTF
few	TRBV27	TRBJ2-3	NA	CASSSLAETDTQYF
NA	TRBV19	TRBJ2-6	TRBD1	CASQGAGSKNVLTF
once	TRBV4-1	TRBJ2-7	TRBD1	CASSQAATGQYEQYF
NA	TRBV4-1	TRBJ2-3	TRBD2	CASSRPGTSGARGTQYF
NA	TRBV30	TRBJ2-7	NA	CAWSTGHEQYF
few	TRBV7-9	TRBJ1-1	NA	CASSLDMSRGSAEAFF
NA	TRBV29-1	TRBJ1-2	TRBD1	CSVEVTQGAASYGYTF
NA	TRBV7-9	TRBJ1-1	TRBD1	CASSAPGQGAFGAFF
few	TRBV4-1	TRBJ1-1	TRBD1	CASSQRQGSTEAFF
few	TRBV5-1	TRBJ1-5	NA	CASSLRSGGQPQHF
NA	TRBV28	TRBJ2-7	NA	CASSLARYEQYF
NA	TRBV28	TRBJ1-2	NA	CASSYLRDTSNYGYTF
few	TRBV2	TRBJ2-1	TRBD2	CATYGLAGVWYNEQFF
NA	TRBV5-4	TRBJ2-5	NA	CASSHPGQKAETQYF
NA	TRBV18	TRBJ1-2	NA	CASSPYDRQGRNYGYTF
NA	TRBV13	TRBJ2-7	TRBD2	CASSLSTSGGSYEQYF
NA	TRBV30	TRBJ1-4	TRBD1	CAWSVRPGGNEKLFF
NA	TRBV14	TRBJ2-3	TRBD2	CASSQVWLAGFTDTQYF
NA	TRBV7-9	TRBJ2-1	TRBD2	CSSSPGSVGRARNEQFF
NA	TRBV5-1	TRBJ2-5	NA	CASSLQGTQETQYF
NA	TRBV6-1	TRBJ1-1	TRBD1	CASSEWTGALGTEAFF
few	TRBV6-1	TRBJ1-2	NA	CASSEPEDYGYTF